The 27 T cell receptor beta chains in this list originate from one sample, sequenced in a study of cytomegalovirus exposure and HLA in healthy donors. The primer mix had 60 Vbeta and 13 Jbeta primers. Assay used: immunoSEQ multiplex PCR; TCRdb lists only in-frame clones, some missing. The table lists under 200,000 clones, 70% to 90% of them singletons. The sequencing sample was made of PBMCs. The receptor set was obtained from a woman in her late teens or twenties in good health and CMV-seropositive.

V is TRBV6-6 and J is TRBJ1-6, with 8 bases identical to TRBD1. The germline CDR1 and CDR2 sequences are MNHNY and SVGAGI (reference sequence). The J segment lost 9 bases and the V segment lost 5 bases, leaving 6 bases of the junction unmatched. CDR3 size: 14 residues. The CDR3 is CASSPGQGVSPLHF. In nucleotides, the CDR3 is TGTGCCAGCAGTCCCGGACAGGGAGTTTCACCCCTCCACTTT.

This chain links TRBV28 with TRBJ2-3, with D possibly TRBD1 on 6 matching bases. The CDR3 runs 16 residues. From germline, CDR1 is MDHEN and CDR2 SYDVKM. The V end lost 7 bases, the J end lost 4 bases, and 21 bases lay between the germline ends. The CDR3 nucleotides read TGTGCCAGCACTACACCCTCCCGGGCAGGGGCAGATACGCAGTATTTT. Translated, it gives CASTTPSRAGADTQYF.

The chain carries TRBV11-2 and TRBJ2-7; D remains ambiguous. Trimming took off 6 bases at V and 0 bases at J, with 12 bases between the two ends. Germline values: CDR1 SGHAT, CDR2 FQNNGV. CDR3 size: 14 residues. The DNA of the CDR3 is TGTGCCAGCAGACCCGAGCCGAGCTCCTACGAGCAGTACTTC. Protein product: CASRPEPSSYEQYF. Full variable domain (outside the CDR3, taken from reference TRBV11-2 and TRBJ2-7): EAGVAQSPRYKIIEKRQSVAFWCNPISGHATLYWYQQILGQGPKLLIQFQNNGVVDDSQLPKDRFSAERLKGVDSTLKIQPAKLEDSAVYLCASRPEPSSYEQYFGPGTRLTVT.

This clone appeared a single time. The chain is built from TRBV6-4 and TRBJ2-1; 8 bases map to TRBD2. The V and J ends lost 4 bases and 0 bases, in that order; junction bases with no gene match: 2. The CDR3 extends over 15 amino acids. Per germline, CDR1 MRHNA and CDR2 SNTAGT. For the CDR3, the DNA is TGTGCCAGCAGTGTCGGGGGGGGCTCCTACAATGAGCAGTTCTTC. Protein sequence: CASSVGGGSYNEQFF.

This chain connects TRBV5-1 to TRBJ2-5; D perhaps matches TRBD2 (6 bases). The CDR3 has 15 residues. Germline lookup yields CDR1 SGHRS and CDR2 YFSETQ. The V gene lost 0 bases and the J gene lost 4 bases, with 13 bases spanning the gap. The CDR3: CASSLGGAPGETQYF. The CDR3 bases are TGCGCCAGCAGCTTGGGCGGGGCGCCGGGAGAGACCCAGTACTTC.

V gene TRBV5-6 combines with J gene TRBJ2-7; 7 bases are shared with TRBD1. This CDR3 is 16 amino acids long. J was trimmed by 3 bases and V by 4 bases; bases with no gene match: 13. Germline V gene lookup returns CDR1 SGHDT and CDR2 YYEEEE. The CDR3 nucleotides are TGTGCCAGCAGCGATTATGACAGGGTGGTCAACTACGAGCAGTACTTC. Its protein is CASSDYDRVVNYEQYF.

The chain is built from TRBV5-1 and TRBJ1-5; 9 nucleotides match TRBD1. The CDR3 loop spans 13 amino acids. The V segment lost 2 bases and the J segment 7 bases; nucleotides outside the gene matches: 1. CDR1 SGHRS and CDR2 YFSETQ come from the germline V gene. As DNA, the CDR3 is TGCGCCAGCAGCTTAGACAGGGGGCAGCCCCAGCATTTT. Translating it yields CASSLDRGQPQHF.

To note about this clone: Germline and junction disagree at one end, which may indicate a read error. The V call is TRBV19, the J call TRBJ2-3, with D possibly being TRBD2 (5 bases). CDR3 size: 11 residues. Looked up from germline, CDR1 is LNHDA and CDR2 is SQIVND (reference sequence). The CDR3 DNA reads TGTGCCAGTACTAGCAGAGATACGCAGTATTTT. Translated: CASTSRDTQYF.

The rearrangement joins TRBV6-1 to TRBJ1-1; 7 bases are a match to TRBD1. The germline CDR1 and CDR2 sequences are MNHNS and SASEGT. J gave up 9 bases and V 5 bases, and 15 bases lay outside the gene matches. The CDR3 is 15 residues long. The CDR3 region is CASSPQSTGERKAFF. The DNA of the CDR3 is TGTGCCAGCAGTCCTCAATCCACAGGGGAAAGGAAAGCTTTCTTT.

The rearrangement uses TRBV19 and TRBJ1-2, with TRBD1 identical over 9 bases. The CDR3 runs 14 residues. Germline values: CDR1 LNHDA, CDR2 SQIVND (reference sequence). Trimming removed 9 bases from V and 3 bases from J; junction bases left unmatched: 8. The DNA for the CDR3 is TGTGCCAGAATCGGGACAGGGCAGGACTATGGCTACACCTTC. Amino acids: CARIGTGQDYGYTF.

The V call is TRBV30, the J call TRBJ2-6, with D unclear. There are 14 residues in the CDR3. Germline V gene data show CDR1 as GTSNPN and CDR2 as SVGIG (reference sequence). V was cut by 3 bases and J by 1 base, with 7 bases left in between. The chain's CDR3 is CAWSQRSGANVLTF. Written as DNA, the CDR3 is TGTGCCTGGAGCCAGAGGTCTGGGGCCAACGTCCTGACTTTC.

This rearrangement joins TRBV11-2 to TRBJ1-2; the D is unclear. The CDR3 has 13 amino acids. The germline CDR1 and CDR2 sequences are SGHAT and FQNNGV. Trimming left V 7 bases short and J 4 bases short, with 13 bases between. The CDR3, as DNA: TGTGCCAGCACCCCTAGTGGCGGCTATGGCTACACCTTC. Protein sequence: CASTPSGGYGYTF.

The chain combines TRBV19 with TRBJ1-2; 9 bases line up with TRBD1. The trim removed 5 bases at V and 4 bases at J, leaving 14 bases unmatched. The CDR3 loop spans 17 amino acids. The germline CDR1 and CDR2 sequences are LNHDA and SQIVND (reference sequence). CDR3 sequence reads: CASSPRTGAPGTYGYTF. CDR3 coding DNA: TGTGCCAGTAGTCCCCGGACAGGGGCTCCCGGAACCTATGGCTACACCTTC.

The CDR3 DNA reads TGTGCCAGCAGCTTAGAGGGGGTAGGGGAGCAGTACGTC. This gives the protein CASSLEGVGEQYV. V is TRBV7-2 and J is TRBJ2-7, with a weak D call TRBD1 (6 bases). CDR3 length: 13 amino acids. The germline CDR1 and CDR2 sequences are SGHTA and FQGNSA. The V and J ends lost 1 base and 7 bases respectively, with 11 bases between them.

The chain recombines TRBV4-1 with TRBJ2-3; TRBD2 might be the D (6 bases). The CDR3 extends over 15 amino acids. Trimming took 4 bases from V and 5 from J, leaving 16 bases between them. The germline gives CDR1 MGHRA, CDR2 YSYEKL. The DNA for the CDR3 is TGCGCCAGCAGCCTCCTTATTGGGGGAGGAGATACGCAGTATTTT. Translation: CASSLLIGGGDTQYF.

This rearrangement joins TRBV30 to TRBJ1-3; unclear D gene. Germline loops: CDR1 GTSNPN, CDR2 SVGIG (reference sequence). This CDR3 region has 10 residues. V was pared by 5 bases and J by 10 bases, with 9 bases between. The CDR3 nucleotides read TGTGCCTGGTCTGACGGGACCATATATTTT. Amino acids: CAWSDGTIYF.

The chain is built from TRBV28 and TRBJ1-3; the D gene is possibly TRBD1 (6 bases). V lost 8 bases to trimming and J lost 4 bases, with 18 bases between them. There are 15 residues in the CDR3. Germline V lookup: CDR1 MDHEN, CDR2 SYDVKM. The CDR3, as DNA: TGTGCCAGCCTCCGCCCCGGGACATCCGGAAACACCATATATTTT. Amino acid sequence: CASLRPGTSGNTIYF.

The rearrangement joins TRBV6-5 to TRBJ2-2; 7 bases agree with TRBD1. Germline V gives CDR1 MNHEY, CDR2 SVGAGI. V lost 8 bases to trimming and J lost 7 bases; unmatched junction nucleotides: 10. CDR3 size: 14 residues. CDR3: CASRQTGMNGELFF. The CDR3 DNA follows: TGTGCCAGCCGACAGACAGGGATGAACGGGGAGCTGTTTTTT.

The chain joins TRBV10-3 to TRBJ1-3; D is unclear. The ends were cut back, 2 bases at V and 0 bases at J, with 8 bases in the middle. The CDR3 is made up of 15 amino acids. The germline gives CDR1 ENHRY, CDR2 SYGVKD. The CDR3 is CAISEEILSGNTIYF. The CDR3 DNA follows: TGTGCCATCAGTGAGGAGATCCTCTCTGGAAACACCATATATTTT.

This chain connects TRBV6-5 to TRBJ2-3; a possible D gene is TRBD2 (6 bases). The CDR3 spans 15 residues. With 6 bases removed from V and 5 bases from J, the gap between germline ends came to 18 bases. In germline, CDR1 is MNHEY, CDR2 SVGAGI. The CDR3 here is CASRKLAVPGDTQYF. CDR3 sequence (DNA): TGTGCCAGCAGGAAACTAGCAGTACCTGGAGATACGCAGTATTTT.

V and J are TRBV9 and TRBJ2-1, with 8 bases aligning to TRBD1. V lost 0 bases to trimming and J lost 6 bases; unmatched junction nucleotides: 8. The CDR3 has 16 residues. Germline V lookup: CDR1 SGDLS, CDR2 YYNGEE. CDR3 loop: CASSVDGGTGGNEQFF. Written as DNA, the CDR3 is TGTGCCAGCAGCGTAGATGGAGGGACAGGTGGCAATGAGCAGTTCTTC.

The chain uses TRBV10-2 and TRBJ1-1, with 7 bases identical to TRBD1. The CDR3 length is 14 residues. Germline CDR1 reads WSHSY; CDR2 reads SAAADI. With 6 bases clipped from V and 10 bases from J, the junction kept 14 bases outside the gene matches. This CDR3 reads CASRDTGTAFVAFF. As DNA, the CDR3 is TGCGCCAGCAGGGATACCGGGACAGCCTTCGTAGCTTTCTTT.

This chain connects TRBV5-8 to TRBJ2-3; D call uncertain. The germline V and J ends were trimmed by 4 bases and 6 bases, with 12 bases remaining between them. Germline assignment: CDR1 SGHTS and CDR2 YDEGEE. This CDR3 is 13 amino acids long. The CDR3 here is CASSLTDWDTQYF. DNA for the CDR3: TGTGCCAGCAGCCTAACCGATTGGGATACGCAGTATTTT.

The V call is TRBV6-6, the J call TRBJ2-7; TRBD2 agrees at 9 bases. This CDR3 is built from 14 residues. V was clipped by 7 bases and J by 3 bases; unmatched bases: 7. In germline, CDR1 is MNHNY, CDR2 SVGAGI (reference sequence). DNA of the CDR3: TGTGCCAGCATGAGAAGCGGGAGGAACTACGAGCAGTACTTC. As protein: CASMRSGRNYEQYF.

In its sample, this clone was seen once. CDR3 sequence: CAWRPDRQAGELFF. DNA of the CDR3: TGTGCCTGGAGGCCCGACAGGCAGGCCGGGGAGCTGTTTTTT. V gene TRBV30 combines with J gene TRBJ2-2, with a weak D call TRBD1 (6 bases). Germline V gene data show CDR1 as GTSNPN and CDR2 as SVGIG (reference sequence). Trimming removed 3 bases at V and 6 bases at J, with 14 bases between. The CDR3 consists of 14 residues.

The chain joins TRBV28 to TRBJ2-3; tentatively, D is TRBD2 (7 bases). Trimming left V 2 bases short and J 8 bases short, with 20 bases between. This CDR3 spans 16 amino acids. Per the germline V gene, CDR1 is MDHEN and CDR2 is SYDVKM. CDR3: CASSLTFLQGRATQYF. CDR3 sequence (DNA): TGTGCCAGCAGTTTAACGTTCTTGCAGGGGAGGGCTACGCAGTATTTT.

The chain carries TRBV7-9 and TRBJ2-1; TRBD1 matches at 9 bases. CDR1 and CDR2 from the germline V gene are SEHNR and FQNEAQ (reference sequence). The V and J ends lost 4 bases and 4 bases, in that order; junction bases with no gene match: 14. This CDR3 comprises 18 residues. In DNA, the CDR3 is TGTGCCAGCAGCTCGGGCCGGTCGGGGACAGGGTATTACAATGAGCAGTTCTTC. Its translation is CASSSGRSGTGYYNEQFF.